This is a list of T cell receptor beta chains from one sample in a study of cytomegalovirus exposure and HLA in healthy donors. Data came from immunoSEQ multiplex PCR; TCRdb stores just in-frame clones and leaves some out. The sample shows some 160,000 clones, around four fifths of them seen only once. Sequencing was done on a sample of PBMCs. These receptors all come from a man younger than 35 in good health and CMV-seronegative. Both conserved end residues are trimmed from each CDR3.

CDR3aa: ASSGSDLYEQY; v_gene: TRBV2; len: 11; j_gene: TRBJ2-7
CDR3aa: ASSLDRGPYEQY; v_gene: TRBV6-5; len: 12; j_gene: TRBJ2-7
CDR3aa: ASSLVGDGNYGYT; v_gene: TRBV5-5; len: 13; j_gene: TRBJ1-2
CDR3aa: ASSLLRESSYNEQF; v_gene: TRBV5-1; len: 14; j_gene: TRBJ2-1
CDR3aa: SVDFGGASDEQY; v_gene: TRBV29-1; len: 12; j_gene: TRBJ2-7
CDR3aa: AISEPDRGDSGANVLT; v_gene: TRBV10-3; len: 16; j_gene: TRBJ2-6
CDR3aa: ASSWAGGPSYEQY; v_gene: TRBV11-2; len: 13; j_gene: TRBJ2-7
CDR3aa: ASGRGQDFVDEQY; v_gene: TRBV12-5; len: 13; j_gene: TRBJ2-7
CDR3aa: ASSARHRGWEETQY; v_gene: TRBV6-1; len: 14; j_gene: TRBJ2-5
CDR3aa: SVAYQINQPQH; v_gene: TRBV29-1; len: 11; j_gene: TRBJ1-5
CDR3aa: ASSQDGPGQGMTSGRGETQY; v_gene: TRBV4-3; len: 20; j_gene: TRBJ2-5
CDR3aa: ASSMEGSNQPQH; v_gene: TRBV19; len: 12; j_gene: TRBJ1-5
CDR3aa: ASTWGGPEYEQY; v_gene: TRBV5-1; len: 12; j_gene: TRBJ2-7
CDR3aa: ASSPAGGYGYT; v_gene: TRBV5-1; len: 11; j_gene: TRBJ1-2
CDR3aa: ASSFAQAFQY; v_gene: TRBV28; len: 10; j_gene: TRBJ2-7
CDR3aa: ASSVSGVETGELF; v_gene: TRBV9; len: 13; j_gene: TRBJ2-2
CDR3aa: SVEWARPKGYT; v_gene: TRBV29-1; len: 11; j_gene: TRBJ1-2
CDR3aa: ASSPQSGRLNTQY; v_gene: TRBV18; len: 13; j_gene: TRBJ2-3
CDR3aa: ASGRDEKLF; v_gene: TRBV6-5; len: 9; j_gene: TRBJ1-4
CDR3aa: ASSVSGYEQY; v_gene: TRBV5-1; len: 10; j_gene: TRBJ2-7
CDR3aa: ASSSYRETNEKLF; v_gene: TRBV28; len: 13; j_gene: TRBJ1-4
CDR3aa: ASSPNIEGGPRAF; v_gene: TRBV18; len: 13; j_gene: TRBJ1-1
CDR3aa: ASSETTGTYGYT; v_gene: TRBV6-1; len: 12; j_gene: TRBJ1-2
CDR3aa: ASSGTSGGGTDTQY; v_gene: TRBV25-1; len: 14; j_gene: TRBJ2-3
CDR3aa: ASSQPTGPLTYEQY; v_gene: TRBV13; len: 14; j_gene: TRBJ2-7
CDR3aa: AISENRGSTDTQY; v_gene: TRBV10-3; len: 13; j_gene: TRBJ2-3
CDR3aa: ASSYDQKNTIY; v_gene: TRBV6-5; len: 11; j_gene: TRBJ1-3
CDR3aa: ASSRTIFEAF; v_gene: TRBV5-6; len: 10; j_gene: TRBJ1-1
CDR3aa: ASSRGRAGNTIY; v_gene: TRBV28; len: 12; j_gene: TRBJ1-3
CDR3aa: ASSELSGSSYEQY; v_gene: TRBV2; len: 13; j_gene: .
CDR3aa: ASSPSGASGNWGSYNEQF; v_gene: TRBV27; len: 18; j_gene: TRBJ2-1
CDR3aa: ASESSGQGSYEQY; v_gene: TRBV28; len: 13; j_gene: TRBJ2-7
CDR3aa: SVEGGLQGSLNYGYT; v_gene: TRBV29-1; len: 15; j_gene: TRBJ1-2
CDR3aa: ASSNTRSTDTQY; v_gene: TRBV27; len: 12; j_gene: TRBJ2-3
CDR3aa: SVAGTSLNEQF; v_gene: TRBV29-1; len: 11; j_gene: TRBJ2-1
CDR3aa: ASTAGNTEAF; v_gene: TRBV6-1; len: 10; j_gene: TRBJ1-1
CDR3aa: ASSLLGDTYEQY; v_gene: TRBV7-2; len: 12; j_gene: TRBJ2-7
CDR3aa: ASSLTGVNEKLF; v_gene: TRBV27; len: 12; j_gene: TRBJ1-4
CDR3aa: ASSLEAGVTGNTIY; v_gene: TRBV5-1; len: 14; j_gene: TRBJ1-3
CDR3aa: ASRGTAMNTEAF; v_gene: TRBV6-6; len: 12; j_gene: TRBJ1-1
CDR3aa: ASSLRGGTSYNEQF; v_gene: TRBV7-2; len: 14; j_gene: TRBJ2-1
CDR3aa: ASSLGQLPEKLF; v_gene: TRBV7-2; len: 12; j_gene: TRBJ1-4
CDR3aa: ASRWGPGQRRETQY; v_gene: TRBV5-1; len: 14; j_gene: TRBJ2-5
CDR3aa: ASSQDSTGGAYNEQF; v_gene: TRBV4-2; len: 15; j_gene: TRBJ2-1
CDR3aa: ASSFRGAGNEQF; v_gene: TRBV5-1; len: 12; j_gene: TRBJ2-1
CDR3aa: ASSSPREEEETQY; v_gene: TRBV5-4; len: 13; j_gene: TRBJ2-5
CDR3aa: ASSNMDRGSEQY; v_gene: TRBV6-5; len: 12; j_gene: TRBJ2-7
CDR3aa: ASSPRENNEQF; v_gene: TRBV18; len: 11; j_gene: TRBJ2-1
CDR3aa: ASSQGEIYGYT; v_gene: TRBV7-9; len: 11; j_gene: TRBJ1-2
CDR3aa: ASSQQTGTGFDEQY; v_gene: TRBV4-1; len: 14; j_gene: TRBJ2-7
CDR3aa: ASSLGGSGLAKQY; v_gene: TRBV5-4; len: 13; j_gene: TRBJ2-5
CDR3aa: ASSGGLAGRGQETQY; v_gene: TRBV13; len: 15; j_gene: TRBJ2-5
CDR3aa: ASSPRDRPQETQY; v_gene: TRBV7-6; len: 13; j_gene: TRBJ2-5
CDR3aa: ASSVATSGGVKTQY; v_gene: TRBV9; len: 14; j_gene: TRBJ2-3
CDR3aa: ASSSPPGTDTQY; v_gene: TRBV7-2; len: 12; j_gene: TRBJ2-3
CDR3aa: ASSLNGVSNQPQH; v_gene: TRBV5-8; len: 13; j_gene: TRBJ1-5
CDR3aa: ASSLLSTDTQY; v_gene: TRBV28; len: 11; j_gene: TRBJ2-3